This entry describes one T cell receptor beta chain. No antigen is known for it. CDR1 is SGHVS, CDR2 FQNEAQ, per germline. The CDR3 extends over 17 amino acids. Trimming left V 0 bases short and J 7 bases short, with 19 bases between. This sample was taken from a study of T cell responses to AZD1222 COVID-19 vaccine. Study-level results: Females outnumbered males among donors, who were mostly white British; clonal diversity was possibly underestimated.

Profiled with immunoSEQ multiplex PCR; TCRdb holds only in-frame clones, not every one. In the table there are 180,000 or so clones, about 90% of which are singletons. The chain carries TRBV7-8 and TRBJ2-1, with D maybe TRBD2 (6 bases). The clonotype comes from an adult who received the AZD1222 COVID-19 vaccine. The sequenced sample was peripheral blood, obtained 28 days after the second AZD1222 dose. The CDR3 region is CASSLALSVSRGNEQFF. For the CDR3, the DNA is TGTGCCAGCAGCTTAGCGCTATCGGTCTCACGGGGGAATGAGCAGTTCTTC.